Presented here are 16 T cell receptor beta chains from one specimen sequenced in a study of human T cells and chemical hapten exposure (dated by TCRdb to 2020 to 2022). The time point label here, explained by the study, means: patch test 2, 6 weeks after DPC sensitization. Interpreted using the paper, the treatment or condition label stands for: therapeutic diphenylcyclopropenone sensitization with weekly scalp DPC. Libraries were made using RACE. Sequenced using a NextSeq 500. TCRdb cleaned the public reads at Q25 with fastp, built clones with MiXCR and kept in-frame beta chains. All rows with the same CDR3 protein become a single entry with the most common DNA and genes. The sample records 80,000 to 95,000 distinct CDR3 sequences, 9.5% to 13% of which are singletons. Jointly, the top ten make up about 1.4% of the sample. Source: whole blood, taken in connection with sensitization to the hapten diphenylcyclopropenone (DPC). The receptors were sampled from a man younger than 35 with alopecia areata. Some clones in this sample may be carry-over from other donors' samples.

The table lists this clonotype with a few counts. The chain couples TRBV29-1 to TRBJ1-1; the match to TRBD1 covers 7 bases. V shed 2 bases and J 8 bases; nucleotides not matched to a gene: 11. The germline V gene encodes CDR1 SQVTM and CDR2 ANQGSEA. The length of the CDR3 is 14 residues. DNA of the CDR3: TGCAGCGTTGAAATACCGGGACAGAATCCCGAAGCTTTCTTT. Amino acids: CSVEIPGQNPEAFF. The complete variable domain, with remaining parts taken from reference TRBV29-1 and TRBJ1-1, reads SAVISQKPSRDICQRGTSLTIQCQVDSQVTMMFWYRQQPGQSLTLIATANQGSEATYESGFVIDKFPISRPNLTFSTLTVSNMSPEDSSIYLCSVEIPGQNPEAFFGQGTRLTVV.

This clonotype has just a few counts. The chain joins TRBV10-3 to TRBJ2-3; no definite D call. The CDR3 is 14 residues long. Germline-derived CDR1 and CDR2 are ENHRY and SYGVKD. The germline V and J ends were trimmed by 7 bases and 0 bases, with 11 bases remaining between them. The CDR3 region has the DNA TGTGCCATCAAGGTGGCGACTAGCACAGATACGCAGTATTTT. Protein product: CAIKVATSTDTQYF.

This clonotype was picked up a small number of times. The chain is built from TRBV6-5 and TRBJ1-1; no definite D call. The CDR3 loop spans 13 amino acids. CDR1 is MNHEY, CDR2 SVGAGI, per germline. Trimming left V 7 bases short and J 1 base short, with 10 bases between. DNA of the CDR3: TGTGCCAGCAATCCGCTAACGAACACTGAAGCTTTCTTT. Amino acids: CASNPLTNTEAFF.

The CDR3 loop is CASSPEGPSYEQYF. The CDR3 bases are TGCGCCAGCAGCCCGGAGGGGCCCTCCTACGAGCAGTACTTC. This sequence joins TRBV5-1 and TRBJ2-7, with a weak D call TRBD2 (6 bases). V lost 4 bases and J lost 0, with 11 bases in between. Per the germline V gene, CDR1 is SGHRS and CDR2 is YFSETQ. This CDR3 contains 14 residues.

The chain links TRBV20-1 to TRBJ1-1; perhaps TRBD1 as D (5 bases). From germline, CDR1 is DFQATT and CDR2 SNEGSKA (reference sequence). Deletions cut 3 bases from V and 0 bases from J, with 11 bases between. The CDR3 contains 14 residues. The CDR3 reads CSASLQEMNTEAFF. The CDR3 nucleotides read TGCAGTGCTAGCCTACAGGAAATGAACACTGAAGCTTTCTTT.

This clonotype was found many times. This chain connects TRBV4-1 to TRBJ1-5; D is uncertain. CDR3 length: 16 amino acids. V dropped 1 base and J dropped 5 bases, with 15 bases sitting between them. CDR1 MGHRA and CDR2 YSYEKL come from the germline V gene. CDR3 sequence reads: CASSQAGVVGDQPQHF. DNA for the CDR3: TGCGCCAGCAGCCAAGCCGGGGTAGTCGGGGATCAGCCCCAGCATTTT.

J is TRBJ2-5 and V is TRBV7-6; D may be TRBD2 (6 bases). Germline assignment: CDR1 SGHVS and CDR2 FNYEAQ. Deletions cut 4 bases from V and 5 bases from J, with 23 bases between. This CDR3 contains 17 residues. CDR3 in amino acids: CASSSRRGSSTLETQYF. The CDR3 DNA is TGTGCCAGCAGCTCTCGACGGGGGTCCTCGACCTTGGAGACCCAGTACTTC.

A few counts support this clonotype. The chain has TRBV2 and TRBJ1-2, with D uncertain. The CDR3 has 14 amino acids. The ends were cut back, 3 bases at V and 5 bases at J, with 13 bases in the middle. Germline V gives CDR1 SNHLY, CDR2 FYNNEI. The CDR3 reads CASSDRSRPYGYTF. CDR3 nucleotides: TGTGCCAGCAGTGACAGGAGCAGGCCATATGGCTACACCTTC.

The chain employs TRBV7-8 and TRBJ1-1; D is unresolved. The length of the CDR3 is 14 residues. With 8 bases removed from V and 7 bases from J, the gap between germline ends came to 20 bases. Germline V lookup: CDR1 SGHVS, CDR2 FQNEAQ. CDR3 region: CASSRLAVGSEAFF. In nucleotides, the CDR3 is TGTGCCAGCTCCCGTTTGGCAGTTGGAAGTGAAGCTTTCTTT.

This clonotype was seen only a few times. The chain employs TRBV2 and TRBJ1-6; possibly TRBD1 for D (6 bases). This CDR3 has 13 amino acids. In germline, CDR1 is SNHLY, CDR2 FYNNEI. Between the trimmed V and J ends, which lost 8 bases and 6 bases, there was a span of 11 bases. The CDR3 DNA follows: TGTGCCAGCCAGGGGATTGGTAATTCACCCCTCCACTTT. Translating it yields CASQGIGNSPLHF.

This clonotype showed up many times. This chain uses TRBV7-3 with TRBJ2-5; 13 nucleotides match TRBD2. Germline CDR1 SGHTA, CDR2 FQGTGA. After removal of 2 bases from V and 4 bases from J, the junction contained 4 bases not matched to a gene. CDR3 length: 16 amino acids. CDR3 sequence (DNA): TGTGCCAGCAGCTTAGGACTAGCGGGGGCCTTAGAGACCCAGTACTTC. Translated, it gives CASSLGLAGALETQYF.

This clonotype occurred many times. The chain combines TRBV7-8 with TRBJ1-5; possible D gene TRBD1, 5 bases. The CDR3 loop spans 13 amino acids. Between the trimmed V and J ends, which lost 3 bases and 5 bases, there was a span of 8 bases. The germline V gene encodes CDR1 SGHVS and CDR2 FQNEAQ. CDR3 region: CASSLSRDQPQHF. The CDR3, as DNA: TGTGCCAGCAGCTTGAGCAGGGATCAGCCCCAGCATTTT.

The chain is built from TRBV9 and TRBJ2-7; no definite D call. The CDR3 extends over 15 amino acids. The ends were cut back, 0 bases at V and 0 bases at J, with 10 bases in the middle. The germline V gene encodes CDR1 SGDLS and CDR2 YYNGEE. CDR3 residues: CASSVGLSSSYEQYF. Written as DNA, the CDR3 is TGTGCCAGCAGCGTAGGGCTCTCGAGCTCCTACGAGCAGTACTTC.

This chain connects TRBV29-1 to TRBJ2-3, with D maybe TRBD2 (6 bases). This CDR3 has 14 amino acids. Per germline, CDR1 SQVTM and CDR2 ANQGSEA. V lost 4 bases, J lost 8 bases, and 19 bases lay in between. This CDR3 reads CSVASVSPGGTQYF. The CDR3 DNA reads TGCAGCGTTGCTAGCGTGTCACCGGGTGGTACGCAGTATTTT.

The V call is TRBV12-3 or TRBV12-4, the J call TRBJ2-3; 11 bases fit TRBD2. The V and J ends lost 5 bases and 0 bases, in that order; junction bases with no gene match: 13. The CDR3 loop spans 19 amino acids. The CDR3 bases are TGTGCCAGCAGTCCTATTTGGGTAGCGGGGGGGAAGAGCACAGATACGCAGTATTTT. Translation gives CASSPIWVAGGKSTDTQYF.

There are a few counts of this clonotype. The genes are TRBV20-1 and TRBJ2-1; D gene uncertain. V lost 5 bases to trimming and J lost 7 bases, with 15 bases between them. The germline gives CDR1 DFQATT, CDR2 SNEGSKA (reference sequence). This CDR3 has 13 residues. The CDR3 loop reads CSAPSGRSNEQFF. In DNA, the CDR3 is TGCAGTGCTCCCTCCGGACGCTCGAATGAGCAGTTCTTC.